One T cell receptor beta chain is described in this entry. Its antigen remains unidentified. Several immunoSEQ plates held equal portions of the genomic DNA taken from each subset. Profiled with immunoSEQ multiplex PCR; TCRdb holds only in-frame clones, not every one. The sample includes over a million clones, roughly 75% seen only once; the top ten take approximately 1.5%. The CDR3 spans 14 residues. Per germline, CDR1 WNHNN and CDR2 SYGVQD (reference sequence). Trimming took 0 bases from V and 7 from J; bases not matched to a gene: 6. These data belong to a study of shared clonotypes between healthy human individuals. Findings and caveats of the study: Few donors limited the genetic and exposure-history diversity represented.

The sequence was collected from a young man in good health. The sequenced sample was memory CD4+ T cells sorted from blood. Subset described: CD45RA-negative fraction. This chain connects TRBV10-1 to TRBJ2-7; 7 bases are shared with TRBD2. The CDR3, as DNA: TGCGCCAGCAGTGAGTCGGCGGGAGCTGGTGAGCAGTACTTC. It is translated as CASSESAGAGEQYF.